A selection of T cell receptor beta chains follows, all from one sample in a study of blood T cell repertoires in COVID-19. Data came from immunoSEQ multiplex PCR; TCRdb stores just in-frame clones and leaves some out. The sample contains about 190,000 clones, about 86% of which appear only once. The source material was peripheral blood. The origin of the receptors is a man aged 30-40 years with active or convalescent COVID-19. Both conserved end residues are part of each CDR3. The D gene is left open where the match is weak. Size tells how often a clone was seen (once, few, many) or the class of an expanded clone, and some rows leave it out.

v_gene	d_gene	j_gene	abundance	CDR3nt	CDR3aa
TRBV2	TRBD2	TRBJ2-1	.	TGTGCCAGCAGTGGCAAGGGACTAGCGGTAAAGAATGAGCAGTTCTTC	CASSGKGLAVKNEQFF
TRBV7-9	TRBD1	TRBJ1-2	.	TGTGCCAGCAGCTCCCAAGGGACAGTGGGCCCTAACTATGGCTACACCTTC	CASSSQGTVGPNYGYTF
TRBV10-3	.	TRBJ1-1	.	TGTGCCATCAGTGAGTCCGGGGGGAAGGCTTTCTTT	CAISESGGKAFF
TRBV5-8	.	TRBJ2-3	.	TGTGCCAGCAGCTTGGTGGGACTGAACACAGATACGCAGTATTTT	CASSLVGLNTDTQYF
TRBV25-1	TRBD1	TRBJ2-5	many	TGTGCCAGTGGGGGACAGAGACAAGAGACCCAGTACTTC	CASGGQRQETQYF
TRBV9	.	TRBJ1-5	few	TGTGCCAGCAGCGTGGGCAGCAATCAGCCCCAGCATTTT	CASSVGSNQPQHF
TRBV6-5	TRBD1	TRBJ1-3	few	TGTGCCAGCAGTTACTCGGGACAGAGCTCTGGAAACACCATATATTTT	CASSYSGQSSGNTIYF
TRBV5-1	TRBD1	TRBJ2-5	.	TGCGCCAGCAGCTTGGGACAGGGGGGAGAGACCCAGTACTTC	CASSLGQGGETQYF
TRBV14	TRBD2	TRBJ2-3	.	TGTGCCAGCAGCCAAGGACTAGCGGATACGCAGTATTTT	CASSQGLADTQYF
TRBV5-4	TRBD2	TRBJ2-3	.	TGTGCCAGCAGCTGGATTGGACTAGCGGGGACAGATACGCAGTATTTT	CASSWIGLAGTDTQYF
TRBV24-1	.	TRBJ1-2	.	TGTGCCACCAGTGACCGGGAGTGGGGCTACACCTTC	CATSDREWGYTF
TRBV27	TRBD2	TRBJ2-2	.	TGTGCCAGCAGTTTAAGAGGACTAGCGGGAGGGCCTAACACCGGGGAGCTGTTTTTT	CASSLRGLAGGPNTGELFF
TRBV30	TRBD1	TRBJ1-6	many	TGTGCCTGGGGACAGGGGGCACCCCTCCACTTT	CAWGQGAPLHF
TRBV29-1	TRBD2	TRBJ2-1	.	TGCAGCGTCCAACTAGCGGGAGGGCAGGGTAATGAGCAGTTCTTC	CSVQLAGGQGNEQFF
TRBV15	.	TRBJ1-4	.	TGTGCCACCAGCAGAGACAGGGGAACTAATGAAAAACTGTTTTTT	CATSRDRGTNEKLFF
TRBV11-2	.	TRBJ2-6	once	TGTGCCAGCAGCCTTGGGGGGACTGGGGCCAACGTCCTGACTTTC	CASSLGGTGANVLTF
TRBV12-3/TRBV12-4	.	TRBJ2-7	.	TGTGCCAGCACCCGGGACACTAATTACGAGCAGTACTTC	CASTRDTNYEQYF
TRBV14	.	TRBJ1-1	.	TGTGCCAGCAGCCCCACCGGGGTGAACACTGAAGCTTTCTTT	CASSPTGVNTEAFF
TRBV24-1	TRBD2	TRBJ2-1	.	TGTGCCACCGGCGGGAGTCAGAGCTCCTACAATGAGCAGTTCTTC	CATGGSQSSYNEQFF
TRBV7-2	.	TRBJ2-1	.	TGTGCCAGCAGGAGGGGGGGCTCCTACAATGAGCAGTTCTTC	CASRRGGSYNEQFF
TRBV18	.	TRBJ1-2	.	TGTGCCAGCTCACCACCTCATGGCCGGGACTATGGCTACACCTTC	CASSPPHGRDYGYTF
TRBV13	.	TRBJ2-5	.	TGTGCCAGCAGCTTCAGGGAAGAGACCCAGTACTTC	CASSFREETQYF
TRBV7-9	.	TRBJ2-1	.	TGTGCCAGCAGCTTAGCCATGGCAGAGCAGTTCTTC	CASSLAMAEQFF
TRBV28	.	TRBJ1-1	.	TGTGCCAGCAGTTTCTACACTGACAGGCCTATGAACACTGAAGCTTTCTTT	CASSFYTDRPMNTEAFF